This TCR beta chain emerged from a study of T cell responses to AZD1222 COVID-19 vaccine. The overall study: Analyses pooled second doses at about 4 or about 12 weeks.

Overall study results and limits: Spike-specific TCR repertoires showed rising breadth and depth after two AZD1222 doses. Repertoire sampling occurred only after the peak T cell response.

The repertoire was sequenced with immunoSEQ multiplex PCR; TCRdb's copy has only in-frame clones and lacks some. The data show some 140,000 clones, 90% seen once. Notes on this clone: What it binds is not known.

The sample in question was peripheral blood, obtained on day 0 of AZD1222 vaccination. The source of this sequence is an adult in good health.

CDR3 nucleotide sequence: TGTGCAAGCCCGGGGCAGAGGGCTGAGACCCAGTACTTC. Translation: CASPGQRAETQYF. This rearrangement joins TRBV12-2 to TRBJ2-5. TRBV12-2 is reported as a pseudogene. This CDR3 is 13 amino acids long.